This T cell receptor beta chain derives from a study of cytomegalovirus exposure and HLA in healthy donors. Study summary: Tens of millions of unique TCRs from HLA-typed donors made up an early data release. General study findings and limits: A later analysis reported that several of the most significant clusters appeared to be linked to common viral pathogens, among them Epstein-Barr virus. An analysis done earlier found most TCR beta V segments productive about 90% or about 30% of the time. In most subjects, TCR beta sequences reportedly gave accurate predictions of HLA-A and HLA-B alleles.

In the PCR, 60 Vbeta and 13 Jbeta primers were used. Sequencing was performed with immunoSEQ multiplex PCR; in TCRdb, only in-frame clones are kept and a portion is missing. The sample lists around 130,000 clones; roughly three quarters were seen once. Concerning this clone itself: Its antigen is as yet unknown.

Sequenced sample: PBMCs. This sequence originates from a woman aged 55-70 years in good health and CMV-seronegative.

In nucleotides, the CDR3 is TGTGCCAGCAGCCGCAAACGGACTAGCGGGAAATCAGAGCAGTTCTTC. Protein: CASSRKRTSGKSEQFF. The rearrangement links TRBV7-2 to TRBJ2-1; 12 nucleotides match TRBD2. The CDR3 sequence is 16 residues long. Trimming at V came to 5 bases and at J to 10 bases, leaving 12 bases not matched to a gene. Germline CDR1 reads SGHTA; CDR2 reads FQGNSA.